This T cell receptor beta chain was recovered during a study of T-cell reconstitution after alpha-beta-depleted transplantation in children. There are many counts of this clonotype. The junction and the germline gene differ at one end; a read error may be behind it. The CDR3 extends over 17 amino acids. Germline CDR1 reads MNHNS; CDR2 reads SASEGT. Library preparation (for TCRbeta) was performed with unique molecular identifiers. MiXCR, run by TCRdb on the PCR reads, gives a single entry per CDR3 protein. The data show approximately 650,000 distinct CDR3 sequences, around 13% seen once. This TCR derives from a girl aged 2 to 10 with congenital amegakaryocytic thrombocytopenia, due to receive a stem cell transplant. The chain links TRBV6-1 to TRBJ2-1, with 7 bases matching TRBD1. The sample consisted of PBMCs, taken before TCRalphabeta/CD19-depleted stem cell transplant. For the CDR3, the DNA is TGTGCCATCAGTGAAGCCCCGGGACAGCCTTCCTACAATGAGCAGTTCTTC. This codes for CAISEAPGQPSYNEQFF.